This T cell receptor (beta chain) was identified during a study of T cell responses to AZD1222 COVID-19 vaccine. Libraries were prepared by immunoSEQ multiplex PCR; TCRdb keeps only in-frame clonotypes and omits some of them. The sample lists about 160,000 clones, 75% to 95% occurring once. The V and J ends lost 0 bases and 5 bases respectively, with 6 bases between them. CDR1 is KGHSH and CDR2 is LQKENI in the germline V gene. This CDR3 has 13 residues. Of note for this clone: Its antigen remains unknown.

Points from the study as a whole: It should be noted that donors were predominantly white British and more often female, and clonal diversity was possibly underestimated.

The sequence was obtained from an adult who received the AZD1222 COVID-19 vaccine. The V gene is TRBV18, the J gene TRBJ2-3; D remains unclear. Sequencing was performed on peripheral blood, taken 28 days after the second AZD1222 dose. CDR3 in amino acids: CASSPPERDTQYF. The DNA for the CDR3 is TGTGCCAGCTCACCACCGGAAAGAGATACGCAGTATTTT.